The 20 T cell receptor beta chains below come from one sample, sequenced in a study of blood T cells in healthy people across ages. A second roughly 6 to 12 cycle PCR used barcoded and J-beta primers. MiXCR was run by TCRdb on the 5' RACE reads, yielding one entry per CDR3 protein. There are approximately 1.5 million distinct CDR3 sequences in the sample; approximately 39% occur only once, and around 4% lies in the top ten. Material: blood. The receptor source for this set is a young woman in good health.

This clonotype was seen a handful of times. V is TRBV6-2 or TRBV6-3 and J is TRBJ2-3; weak D call: TRBD2 (6 bases). Germline-derived CDR1 and CDR2 are MNHEY and SVGEGT. The CDR3 has 14 residues. Trimming took off 2 bases at V and 14 bases at J, with 20 bases between the two ends. CDR3 sequence: CASSYMGLLTSRYF. For the CDR3, the DNA is TGTGCCAGCAGTTACATGGGACTCCTGACGTCTCGGTATTTT.

The rearrangement links TRBV9 to TRBJ2-7; no reliable D call. The end of the DNA is better explained by TRBJ2-5, so the J call may be wrong. In germline, CDR1 is SGDLS, CDR2 YYNGEE. The CDR3 is made up of 14 amino acids. The CDR3 reads CASSVSPLPETQYF. The CDR3 bases are TGTGCCAGCAGCGTAAGCCCCCTTCCAGAGACCCAGTACTTC.

In this sample, this clonotype turned up a few times. This chain links TRBV12-5 with TRBJ2-7, with unresolved D. The CDR3 covers 15 residues. V was shortened by 1 base and J by 3 bases, with 13 bases between the two germline ends. Per germline, CDR1 LGHNT and CDR2 FRNRAP. The CDR3 nucleotides read TGTGCTAGTGGTTTGGATGAGGCAGCCCACTACGAGCAGTACTTC. Amino acids: CASGLDEAAHYEQYF.

Turning to this clonotype: The junction shows a germline mismatch at one end, possibly a read error. This chain connects TRBV7-2 to TRBJ2-1, with D uncertain. Germline assignment: CDR1 SGHTA and CDR2 FQGNSA. This CDR3 has 12 residues. CDR3 sequence: CASSPRTNVQFF. The DNA for the CDR3 is TGTGCCAGCAGCCCGAGAACAAATGTGCAGTTCTTC.

In DNA form, the CDR3 reads TGCAGTGCTGGGGCGGCAGCTCATAATTCACCCCTCCACTTT. Translation: CSAGAAAHNSPLHF. The chain combines TRBV20-1 with TRBJ1-6; D perhaps matches TRBD1 (5 bases). There are 14 residues in the CDR3. V shed 5 bases and J shed 5 bases, with 13 bases lying between them. The germline gives CDR1 DFQATT, CDR2 SNEGSKA (reference sequence).

This clonotype was seen only a few times. The gene calls are TRBV7-2 and TRBJ1-2; 7 bases are a match to TRBD1. V shed 1 base and J 0 bases; nucleotides not matched to a gene: 2. In germline, CDR1 is SGHTA, CDR2 FQGNSA. This CDR3 comprises 15 residues. The DNA for the CDR3 is TGTGCCAGCAGCTTAGGGGACAGACCTAACTATGGCTACACCTTC. As protein: CASSLGDRPNYGYTF. Combining the CDR3 with reference TRBV7-2 and TRBJ1-2 gives the whole variable domain GAGVSQSPSNKVTEKGKDVELRCDPISGHTALYWYRQSLGQGLEFLIYFQGNSAPDKSGLPSDRFSAERTGGSVSTLTIQRTQQEDSAVYLCASSLGDRPNYGYTFGSGTRLTVV.

This chain links TRBV6-1 with TRBJ1-1, with D possibly TRBD1 on 6 matching bases. The CDR3 covers 14 residues. V was shortened by 4 bases and J by 4 bases, with 13 bases between the two germline ends. CDR1 and CDR2 from the germline V gene are MNHNS and SASEGT. The CDR3 nucleotides are TGTGCCAGCAGTGGTTGGGGGCCTGGCACTGAAGCTTTCTTT. Amino acids: CASSGWGPGTEAFF.

In its sample, this clonotype was seen many times. CDR3 region: CSVYHLSSYEQYF. The CDR3 region has the DNA TGCAGCGTTTATCACTTAAGCTCCTACGAGCAGTACTTC. The chain carries TRBV29-1 and TRBJ2-7; D remains unclear. Germline values: CDR1 SQVTM, CDR2 ANQGSEA. The V end was cut by 5 bases, the J end by 0 bases, with 11 bases between. CDR3 length: 13 residues.

This chain joins TRBV9 and TRBJ2-3; 9 positions agree with TRBD1. CDR1 and CDR2 from the germline V gene are SGDLS and YYNGEE. This CDR3 has 15 amino acids. V trimming: 0 bases; J trimming: 5 bases; junction bases outside the gene matches: 4. This chain's CDR3 is CASSVGWTGEDTQYF. The CDR3 DNA is TGTGCCAGCAGCGTAGGCTGGACAGGGGAAGATACGCAGTATTTT.

This chain connects TRBV12-3 or TRBV12-4 to TRBJ1-4; D is unresolved. The germline V and J ends were trimmed by 5 bases and 7 bases, with 14 bases remaining between them. CDR3 length equals 14 residues. The CDR3 nucleotides are TGTGCCAGCAGTCCCAGCCGGTGGGGTGAAAAACTGTTTTTT. Its translation is CASSPSRWGEKLFF.

In its sample, this clonotype was seen a few times. This chain uses TRBV7-9 with TRBJ1-2; TRBD1 matches at 7 bases. Germline lookup yields CDR1 SEHNR and CDR2 FQNEAQ (reference sequence). This CDR3 is 13 amino acids long. V shed 2 bases and J 5 bases; nucleotides not matched to a gene: 2. In nucleotides, the CDR3 is TGTGCCAGCAGCTTATGGGACAGATATGGCTACACCTTC. Encoded protein: CASSLWDRYGYTF.

This clonotype was seen only a few times. This sequence joins TRBV12-3 or TRBV12-4 and TRBJ2-3; D is possibly TRBD2 (6 bases). The CDR3 loop spans 15 amino acids. V dropped 3 bases and J dropped 1 base, with 11 bases sitting between them. CDR3 sequence: CASSFSGTGTDTQYF. The CDR3 DNA sequence: TGTGCCAGCAGTTTTTCCGGGACTGGCACAGATACGCAGTATTTT.

V and J are TRBV29-1 and TRBJ1-1; D gene unclear. Germline lookup yields CDR1 SQVTM and CDR2 ANQGSEA. This CDR3 is 13 amino acids long. With 7 bases removed from V and 2 bases from J, the gap between germline ends came to 14 bases. CDR3 loop: CSGLPGANTEAFF. The DNA of the CDR3 is TGCAGCGGGCTCCCGGGAGCTAACACTGAAGCTTTCTTT.

The chain combines TRBV24-1 with TRBJ2-2; D possibly corresponds to TRBD1 (6 bases). The CDR3 has 14 amino acids. The V end lost 11 bases, the J end lost 0 bases, and 12 bases lay between the germline ends. CDR1 is KGHDR and CDR2 is SFDVKD in the germline V gene. The CDR3: CAIGQNANTGELFF. The CDR3 DNA reads TGTGCCATCGGACAGAACGCGAACACCGGGGAGCTGTTTTTT.

Only a few counts were recorded for this clonotype. This chain joins TRBV6-2 or TRBV6-3 and TRBJ2-1; 10 nucleotides line up with TRBD2. Germline assignment: CDR1 MNHEY and CDR2 SVGEGT. The CDR3 sequence is 15 residues long. Trimming cost V 7 bases and J 6 bases; bases outside gene matches: 9. This CDR3 reads CASKPPGLASNEQFF. DNA for the CDR3: TGTGCCAGCAAGCCCCCGGGACTAGCGTCCAATGAGCAGTTCTTC.

This clonotype was seen at least ten times. The rearrangement links TRBV12-3 or TRBV12-4 to TRBJ2-1; weak D call: TRBD1 (6 bases). The V end lost 4 bases, the J end lost 8 bases, and 24 bases lay between the germline ends. This CDR3 region has 17 residues. CDR3 DNA: TGTGCCAGCAGTTCGATCCGACAGGCGGTTTTGGGCTATGAGCAGTTCTTC. The encoded protein is CASSSIRQAVLGYEQFF.

A few counts support this clonotype. V usage is TRBV7-9 and J usage is TRBJ2-1; TRBD2 agrees at 8 bases. The ends lost 6 bases at V and 0 bases at J; junction bases unmatched: 4. CDR1 and CDR2 from the germline V gene are SEHNR and FQNEAQ (reference sequence). The CDR3 is 15 amino acids. In nucleotides, the CDR3 is TGTGCCAGCAGAAAACGGGGGGGCTCCTACAATGAGCAGTTCTTC. Protein product: CASRKRGGSYNEQFF. Supplemented by reference TRBV7-9 and TRBJ2-1, the full variable domain reads DTGVSQNPRHKITKRGQNVTFRCDPISEHNRLYWYRQTLGQGPEFLTYFQNEAQLEKSRLLSDRFSAERPKGSFSTLEIQRTEQGDSAMYLCASRKRGGSYNEQFFGPGTRLTVL.

This clonotype was seen at least ten times. In DNA form, the CDR3 reads TGTGCCAGCAGCCAGGGAGGGGGTGAGCAGTACTTC. This translates into CASSQGGGEQYF. The chain uses TRBV3-1 and TRBJ2-7; the D gene is possibly TRBD2 (7 bases). V lost 3 bases and J 7 bases, leaving 10 bases between the germline ends. In germline, CDR1 is LGHDT, CDR2 YNNKEL (reference sequence). The CDR3 sequence is 12 residues long.

This sequence joins TRBV6-2 or TRBV6-3 and TRBJ2-5, with TRBD2 matching 7 bases. The J call may be incorrect, as the DNA end agrees better with TRBJ2-7. The CDR3 spans 16 residues. In germline, CDR1 is MNHEY, CDR2 SVGEGT. CDR3 coding DNA: TGTGCCAGCAGTTACGTCGGGCTAGCGGTGGGGTACGAGCAGTACTTC. Residues: CASSYVGLAVGYEQYF.

This clonotype was recorded a few times. The chain combines TRBV4-3 with TRBJ2-1, with 10 bases that match TRBD2. The CDR3 spans 20 residues. CDR1 and CDR2 (germline): LGHNA, YSLEER. Trimming cost V 3 bases and J 0 bases; bases outside gene matches: 14. The CDR3 spells CASSHVTSGIMPSSYNEQFF. CDR3 in DNA: TGCGCCAGCAGCCACGTAACTAGCGGGATAATGCCAAGCTCCTACAATGAGCAGTTCTTC.